The 20 T cell receptor beta chains below all came from one sample that was sequenced in a study of T cell changes during pregnancy in multiple sclerosis. The repertoire was sequenced with immunoSEQ multiplex PCR; TCRdb's copy has only in-frame clones and lacks some. The sample holds some 90,000 clones, 91% seen once. Source: peripheral blood, taken after pregnancy. The receptors originated from a female donor in good health, enrolled as a control in a pregnancy study.

This clone appeared once. This chain links TRBV5-6 with TRBJ2-7; weak D call: TRBD2 (7 bases). The CDR3 covers 15 residues. Germline lookup yields CDR1 SGHDT and CDR2 YYEEEE. Trimming shortened V by 4 bases and J by 4 bases, and 18 bases separated the two germline ends. Here the CDR3 reads CASSLGGGGGYEQYF. DNA of the CDR3: TGTGCCAGCAGCCTCGGAGGGGGGGGCGGGTACGAGCAGTACTTC.

This clone appeared once. The V gene is TRBV6-5, the J gene TRBJ2-2, with 9 positions matching TRBD1. This CDR3 contains 14 residues. V lost 6 bases to trimming and J lost 4 bases; unmatched junction nucleotides: 3. Germline V lookup: CDR1 MNHEY, CDR2 SVGAGI. This chain's CDR3 is CASRGQGGTGELFF. The CDR3 DNA reads TGTGCCAGCAGGGGACAGGGAGGCACCGGGGAGCTGTTTTTT.

The chain employs TRBV6-1 and TRBJ1-2; 9 positions agree with TRBD1. The CDR3 runs to 14 residues. V lost 7 bases and J lost 5; bases outside the gene matches: 8. In germline, CDR1 is MNHNS, CDR2 SASEGT. The CDR3 protein is CASMRDRGWYGYTF. The CDR3 DNA follows: TGTGCCAGCATGAGAGACAGGGGGTGGTATGGCTACACCTTC.

This chain connects TRBV30 to TRBJ2-7; D is possibly TRBD1 (5 bases). Trimming took 3 bases from V and 2 from J, leaving 20 bases between them. Germline V gives CDR1 GTSNPN, CDR2 SVGIG (reference sequence). The CDR3 is 16 residues long. CDR3 residues: CAWSTQDKQRPYEQYF. The CDR3 DNA sequence: TGTGCCTGGAGCACCCAGGACAAACAACGGCCCTACGAGCAGTACTTC. Drawing the rest from reference TRBV30 and TRBJ2-7, the complete variable domain is SQTIHQWPATLVQPVGSPLSLECTVEGTSNPNLYWYRQAAGRGLQLLFYSVGIGQISSEVPQNLSASRPQDRQFILSSKKLLLSDSGFYLCAWSTQDKQRPYEQYFGPGTRLTVT.

The CDR3 here is CASSPPGGNYGYTF. In DNA, the CDR3 is TGTGCCAGCAGCCCGCCTGGGGGGAACTATGGCTACACCTTC. The chain combines TRBV5-6 with TRBJ1-2; weak D call: TRBD1 (5 bases). The CDR3 is 14 residues long. Trimming left V 4 bases short and J 2 bases short, with 12 bases between. Germline assignment: CDR1 SGHDT and CDR2 YYEEEE.

CDR3 region: CASSHSERDGYTF. The CDR3 coding sequence is TGCGCCAGCAGCCACTCGGAACGGGATGGCTACACCTTC. The chain is built from TRBV4-3 and TRBJ1-2; D not resolved. The CDR3 sequence is 13 residues long. V was trimmed by 3 bases and J by 6 bases, leaving 11 bases between them. Germline V lookup: CDR1 LGHNA, CDR2 YSLEER.

The V call is TRBV6-5, the J call TRBJ1-1; weak D call: TRBD1 (5 bases). The CDR3 is 14 amino acids. Germline V gene lookup returns CDR1 MNHEY and CDR2 SVGAGI. Trimming removed 0 bases from V and 2 bases from J, with 7 bases in between. This CDR3 reads CASSYSTDNTEAFF. In DNA form, the CDR3 reads TGTGCCAGCAGTTACTCGACAGATAACACTGAAGCTTTCTTT.

V is TRBV4-2 and J is TRBJ1-2; TRBD1 aligns across 7 bases. CDR1 LGHNA and CDR2 YNFKEQ come from the germline V gene. There are 14 residues in the CDR3. V was clipped by 3 bases and J by 8 bases; unmatched bases: 9. DNA for the CDR3: TGTGCCAGCAGCCACTTAGACAGGGTGCGGGGCTACACCTTC. Amino acid sequence: CASSHLDRVRGYTF.

The rearrangement uses TRBV4-3 and TRBJ2-1, with 7 bases that match TRBD2. The CDR3 is 14 amino acids. V trimming: 0 bases; J trimming: 14 bases; junction bases outside the gene matches: 10. CDR1 LGHNA and CDR2 YSLEER come from the germline V gene. CDR3 sequence reads: CASSQEIAAGREFF. In DNA, the CDR3 is TGCGCCAGCAGCCAAGAGATTGCGGCAGGGAGGGAGTTCTTC.

The rearrangement joins TRBV19 to TRBJ1-2, with D possibly TRBD1 on 6 matching bases. The CDR3 extends over 14 amino acids. Germline V gives CDR1 LNHDA, CDR2 SQIVND (reference sequence). Trimming cost V 7 bases and J 5 bases, with 17 bases left between them. The CDR3 loop is CASTGRTGLYGYTF. In DNA form, the CDR3 reads TGTGCCAGTACGGGTCGTACAGGGCTTTATGGCTACACCTTC.

This sequence joins TRBV7-8 and TRBJ2-5, with 11 bases lining up with TRBD2. This CDR3 contains 19 residues. Germline CDR1 and CDR2: SGHVS and FQNEAQ. Trimming took 5 bases from V and 5 from J; bases not matched to a gene: 19. CDR3 sequence (DNA): TGTGCCAGCAGCCTAAATCGATTTCTTATAGCGGGGGGGCCGGAGACCCAGTACTTC. It encodes CASSLNRFLIAGGPETQYF.

The V and J genes are TRBV15 and TRBJ2-5; 7 bases align to TRBD1. The V and J ends lost 0 bases and 5 bases, in that order; junction bases with no gene match: 6. The CDR3 is 15 amino acids. From germline, CDR1 is LNHNV and CDR2 YYDKDF (reference sequence). The CDR3 loop reads CATSRDTGVVETQYF. The CDR3 nucleotides are TGTGCCACCAGCAGAGATACAGGGGTAGTTGAGACCCAGTACTTC. The full variable domain, rest sourced from reference TRBV15 and TRBJ2-5, is DAMVIQNPRYQVTQFGKPVTLSCSQTLNHNVMYWYQQKSSQAPKLLFHYYDKDFNNEADTPDNFQSRRPNTSFCFLDIRSPGLGDTAMYLCATSRDTGVVETQYFGPGTRLLVL.

The J gene is TRBJ2-7, the V gene TRBV6-6; no clear D. The CDR3 spans 12 residues. The germline V and J ends were trimmed by 2 bases and 1 base, with 3 bases remaining between them. Germline V lookup: CDR1 MNHNY, CDR2 SVGAGI (reference sequence). The CDR3 loop is CASSYESYEQYF. In nucleotides, the CDR3 is TGTGCCAGCAGTTACGAGTCCTACGAGCAGTACTTC.

The rearrangement joins TRBV27 to TRBJ1-2; TRBD1 is a possible D gene (5 bases). Between the trimmed V and J ends, which lost 3 bases and 13 bases, there was a span of 18 bases. CDR3 length: 13 residues. Germline-derived CDR1 and CDR2 are MNHEY and SMNVEV (reference sequence). CDR3 sequence (DNA): TGTGCCAGCAGTTTTCACGGGGGTATTGCTATCACCTTC. It encodes CASSFHGGIAITF.

This chain uses TRBV19 with TRBJ1-1; maybe TRBD1 (5 bases). V dropped 6 bases and J dropped 8 bases, with 13 bases sitting between them. In germline, CDR1 is LNHDA, CDR2 SQIVND (reference sequence). The CDR3 sequence is 12 residues long. The DNA of the CDR3 is TGTGCCAGTAGCTGGTTCGGGGGGGAAGCTTTCTTT. As protein: CASSWFGGEAFF. The complete variable domain, with remaining parts taken from reference TRBV19 and TRBJ1-1, reads DGGITQSPKYLFRKEGQNVTLSCEQNLNHDAMYWYRQDPGQGLRLIYYSQIVNDFQKGDIAEGYSVSREKKESFPLTVTSAQKNPTAFYLCASSWFGGEAFFGQGTRLTVV.

V usage is TRBV6-6 and J usage is TRBJ2-3, with D unclear. This CDR3 comprises 14 residues. The germline V gene has CDR1 MNHNY and CDR2 SVGAGI (reference sequence). The ends were cut back, 0 bases at V and 4 bases at J, with 8 bases in the middle. The CDR3 DNA sequence: TGTGCCAGCAGTTACTCGACTGGAGCAGATACGCAGTATTTT. It codes for CASSYSTGADTQYF.

This clone was counted a few times. The J gene is TRBJ1-5, the V gene TRBV19; D might be TRBD1 (5 bases). Trimming stripped 7 bases from V and 7 bases from J, with 20 bases between. Germline-derived CDR1 and CDR2 are LNHDA and SQIVND (reference sequence). The CDR3 is 15 amino acids. The CDR3 DNA sequence: TGTGCCAGTATGGGAGGGCAGGGAGGGGTCCAGCCCCAGCATTTT. Residues: CASMGGQGGVQPQHF.

V and J are TRBV4-1 and TRBJ1-1, with unresolved D. The CDR3 length is 13 residues. Trimming cost V 2 bases and J 6 bases, with 10 bases left between them. Per germline, CDR1 MGHRA and CDR2 YSYEKL. The CDR3 DNA follows: TGCGCCAGCAGCCAAATGTCGAGGGCTGAAGCTTTCTTT. Encoded protein: CASSQMSRAEAFF.

This clone was recorded only once. V and J are TRBV18 and TRBJ1-1; weak D call: TRBD1 (5 bases). Germline V gene sequence: CDR1 KGHSH, CDR2 LQKENI. The ends were cut back, 1 base at V and 5 bases at J, with 8 bases in the middle. This CDR3 comprises 13 residues. This CDR3 reads CASSPLGGTEAFF. The CDR3 nucleotides read TGTGCCAGCTCACCACTGGGGGGGACTGAAGCTTTCTTT.

This chain links TRBV30 with TRBJ1-1, with D uncertain. The germline gives CDR1 GTSNPN, CDR2 SVGIG (reference sequence). The CDR3 extends over 11 amino acids. Trimming cost V 4 bases and J 0 bases, with 3 bases left between them. CDR3 in DNA: TGTGCCTGGACCGTGAACACTGAAGCTTTCTTT. As protein: CAWTVNTEAFF. Supplemented by reference TRBV30 and TRBJ1-1, the full variable domain reads SQTIHQWPATLVQPVGSPLSLECTVEGTSNPNLYWYRQAAGRGLQLLFYSVGIGQISSEVPQNLSASRPQDRQFILSSKKLLLSDSGFYLCAWTVNTEAFFGQGTRLTVV.